Listed below are T cell receptor beta chains from one sample, sequenced in a study of blood T cells in healthy people across ages. In TCRdb, the 5' RACE reads were re-called with MiXCR into one record per CDR3 protein. The sample has 1.5 million to 2 million distinct CDR3 sequences, 40% to 55% seen once. The sample consisted of blood. These receptors came from a woman aged 40 to 50 in good health. The CDR3 runs from the conserved cysteine through the conserved F or W. Each record gives: J gene, V gene, D gene, clone size, CDR3 length, CDR3 protein, CDR3 DNA. A D gene is named only where the DNA matches it firmly. Clone size is given for some rows only: seen once, a few or many times, or a class if the clone is expanded.

j_call: TRBJ2-1
v_call: TRBV6-5
d_call: TRBD2
clone_size: once
cdr3_length: 18
cdr3_aa: CASSYSKVKAGGYNEQFF
cdr3_nt: TGTGCCAGCAGTTACTCGAAGGTGAAGGCGGGGGGTTACAATGAGCAGTTCTTC

j_call: TRBJ2-7
v_call: TRBV7-2
d_call: -
clone_size: -
cdr3_length: 13
cdr3_aa: CASSLSPLGEQYF
cdr3_nt: TGTGCCAGCAGCTTATCCCCGTTGGGGGAGCAGTACTTC

j_call: TRBJ2-1
v_call: TRBV4-3
d_call: -
clone_size: -
cdr3_length: 16
cdr3_aa: CASSQGARGLHNEQFF
cdr3_nt: TGCGCCAGCAGCCAAGGAGCGAGGGGACTCCACAATGAGCAGTTCTTC

j_call: TRBJ2-5
v_call: TRBV4-2
d_call: -
clone_size: few
cdr3_length: 15
cdr3_aa: CASSRAADSGETQYF
cdr3_nt: TGTGCCAGCAGCCGGGCCGCCGACAGTGGGGAGACCCAGTACTTC

j_call: TRBJ2-3
v_call: TRBV29-1
d_call: -
clone_size: -
cdr3_length: 14
cdr3_aa: CSVEPSASTDTQYF
cdr3_nt: TGCAGCGTTGAACCCAGCGCTAGCACAGATACGCAGTATTTT

j_call: TRBJ1-1
v_call: TRBV5-1
d_call: -
clone_size: -
cdr3_length: 15
cdr3_aa: CASSLQSGWNTEAFF
cdr3_nt: TGCGCCAGCAGCTTGCAATCAGGGTGGAACACTGAAGCTTTCTTT

j_call: TRBJ1-5
v_call: TRBV4-3
d_call: -
clone_size: few
cdr3_length: 15
cdr3_aa: CASSQDWTVNQPQHF
cdr3_nt: TGCGCCAGCAGCCAAGATTGGACAGTTAATCAGCCCCAGCATTTT

j_call: TRBJ2-7
v_call: TRBV28
d_call: TRBD2
clone_size: -
cdr3_length: 18
cdr3_aa: CASSSTIVLAGGGYKQYF
cdr3_nt: TGTGCCAGCAGTTCTACCATCGTCCTAGCGGGGGGCGGGTACAAGCAGTACTTC

j_call: TRBJ2-1
v_call: TRBV11-2
d_call: TRBD2
clone_size: -
cdr3_length: 15
cdr3_aa: CASSLMSGGNNEQFF
cdr3_nt: TGTGCCAGCAGCTTAATGAGCGGGGGCAACAATGAGCAGTTCTTC

j_call: TRBJ2-3
v_call: TRBV3-1
d_call: TRBD1
clone_size: -
cdr3_length: 11
cdr3_aa: CASSQGTGGYF
cdr3_nt: TGTGCCAGCAGCCAAGGGACAGGGGGGTATTTT

j_call: TRBJ2-1
v_call: TRBV20-1
d_call: TRBD2
clone_size: -
cdr3_length: 16
cdr3_aa: CSARDSNSGGHNEQFF
cdr3_nt: TGCAGTGCTAGAGATAGCAACAGCGGGGGGCACAATGAGCAGTTCTTC

j_call: TRBJ2-7
v_call: TRBV28
d_call: -
clone_size: few
cdr3_length: 13
cdr3_aa: CASSFGMSYEQYF
cdr3_nt: TGTGCCAGCAGTTTTGGGATGTCCTACGAGCAGTACTTC

j_call: TRBJ1-6
v_call: TRBV6-1
d_call: -
clone_size: -
cdr3_length: 14
cdr3_aa: CASSEAVRNSPLHF
cdr3_nt: TGTGCCAGCAGTGAGGCGGTGAGGAATTCACCCCTCCACTTT

j_call: TRBJ2-3
v_call: TRBV7-2
d_call: -
clone_size: once
cdr3_length: 13
cdr3_aa: CASSTRKPDTQYF
cdr3_nt: TGTGCCAGCAGCACCAGGAAACCAGATACGCAGTATTTT

j_call: TRBJ2-7
v_call: TRBV7-2
d_call: -
clone_size: -
cdr3_length: 14
cdr3_aa: CASSFLRSSYERYF
cdr3_nt: TGTGCCAGCAGCTTCCTAAGGAGCTCCTACGAGCGGTACTTC

j_call: TRBJ2-1
v_call: TRBV20-1
d_call: -
clone_size: -
cdr3_length: 15
cdr3_aa: CSARTEGVGYNEQFF
cdr3_nt: TGCAGTGCTAGAACCGAGGGGGTCGGTTACAATGAGCAGTTCTTC

j_call: TRBJ2-5
v_call: TRBV6-2/TRBV6-3
d_call: TRBD1
clone_size: -
cdr3_length: 15
cdr3_aa: CASSYHQGAGETQYF
cdr3_nt: TGTGCCAGCAGTTACCATCAGGGGGCTGGAGAGACCCAGTACTTC

j_call: TRBJ2-1
v_call: TRBV2
d_call: TRBD2
clone_size: -
cdr3_length: 16
cdr3_aa: CASSEGPRGAYNEQFF
cdr3_nt: TGTGCCAGCAGTGAGGGTCCCCGGGGGGCCTACAATGAGCAGTTCTTC

j_call: TRBJ1-2
v_call: TRBV29-1
d_call: -
clone_size: -
cdr3_length: 11
cdr3_aa: CSGKFIYGYTF
cdr3_nt: TGCAGCGGAAAGTTTATCTATGGCTACACCTTC

j_call: TRBJ2-3
v_call: TRBV4-2
d_call: -
clone_size: many
cdr3_length: 13
cdr3_aa: CASSQESTDTQYF
cdr3_nt: TGTGCCAGCAGCCAAGAGTCCACAGATACGCAGTATTTT

j_call: TRBJ2-6
v_call: TRBV6-4
d_call: -
clone_size: few
cdr3_length: 16
cdr3_aa: CASSDSGESGANVLTF
cdr3_nt: TGTGCCAGCAGTGACTCAGGGGAGTCTGGGGCCAACGTCCTGACTTTC

j_call: TRBJ2-7
v_call: TRBV20-1
d_call: TRBD1
clone_size: few
cdr3_length: 16
cdr3_aa: CSATGQGAYHSYEQYF
cdr3_nt: TGCAGTGCAACGGGACAGGGGGCCTACCACTCCTACGAGCAGTACTTC

j_call: TRBJ1-4
v_call: TRBV12-3/TRBV12-4
d_call: -
clone_size: -
cdr3_length: 13
cdr3_aa: CASLDSGGEKLFF
cdr3_nt: TGTGCCAGTCTGGACAGCGGGGGTGAAAAACTGTTTTTT

j_call: TRBJ2-3
v_call: TRBV13
d_call: TRBD2
clone_size: -
cdr3_length: 16
cdr3_aa: CASSFRTSGYTDTQYF
cdr3_nt: TGTGCCAGCAGCTTCCGGACTAGCGGGTACACAGATACGCAGTATTTT

j_call: TRBJ2-3
v_call: TRBV12-3/TRBV12-4
d_call: TRBD2
clone_size: -
cdr3_length: 18
cdr3_aa: CASSSSSGGRFRTDTQYF
cdr3_nt: TGTGCCAGCAGTTCCTCAAGCGGGGGCAGGTTTCGCACAGATACGCAGTATTTT

j_call: TRBJ2-2
v_call: TRBV6-5
d_call: TRBD2
clone_size: -
cdr3_length: 18
cdr3_aa: CTSSYSGTSGANTGELFF
cdr3_nt: TGTACCAGCAGTTACTCGGGGACTAGCGGGGCGAACACCGGGGAGCTGTTTTTT

j_call: TRBJ2-5
v_call: TRBV12-3/TRBV12-4
d_call: -
clone_size: -
cdr3_length: 15
cdr3_aa: CAGTKEGSAKETQYF
cdr3_nt: TGTGCCGGCACTAAAGAGGGGTCAGCCAAAGAGACCCAGTACTTC

j_call: TRBJ2-3
v_call: TRBV20-1
d_call: TRBD1
clone_size: -
cdr3_length: 15
cdr3_aa: CSARGGQGGTDTQYF
cdr3_nt: TGCAGTGCTAGAGGGGGACAGGGGGGAACAGATACGCAGTATTTT

j_call: TRBJ2-1
v_call: TRBV5-6
d_call: -
clone_size: -
cdr3_length: 17
cdr3_aa: CASSFGRAGALGGEQFF
cdr3_nt: TGTGCCAGCAGCTTTGGTAGGGCGGGGGCGTTGGGAGGTGAGCAGTTCTTC

j_call: TRBJ1-2
v_call: TRBV11-3
d_call: -
clone_size: -
cdr3_length: 14
cdr3_aa: CASSAYRVNYGYTF
cdr3_nt: TGTGCCAGCAGCGCCTACAGGGTTAACTATGGCTATACCTTC

j_call: TRBJ2-5
v_call: TRBV20-1
d_call: -
clone_size: -
cdr3_length: 12
cdr3_aa: CSVSQGGETQYF
cdr3_nt: TGCAGTGTAAGCCAGGGAGGTGAGACCCAGTACTTC

j_call: TRBJ2-5
v_call: TRBV4-2
d_call: -
clone_size: few
cdr3_length: 14
cdr3_aa: CASSSSPVAETQYF
cdr3_nt: TGTGCCAGCAGCTCGTCCCCCGTGGCAGAGACCCAGTACTTC

j_call: TRBJ2-7
v_call: TRBV7-2
d_call: -
clone_size: -
cdr3_length: 12
cdr3_aa: CASRWVSYEQYF
cdr3_nt: TGTGCCAGCAGGTGGGTCTCCTACGAGCAGTACTTC

j_call: TRBJ2-1
v_call: TRBV27
d_call: -
clone_size: few
cdr3_length: 14
cdr3_aa: CASGAEGPYNEQFF
cdr3_nt: TGTGCCAGCGGTGCTGAGGGGCCCTACAATGAGCAGTTCTTC

j_call: TRBJ2-1
v_call: TRBV7-2
d_call: -
clone_size: -
cdr3_length: 13
cdr3_aa: CASSVVARNEQFF
cdr3_nt: TGTGCCAGCAGCGTAGTAGCTCGGAATGAGCAGTTCTTC

j_call: TRBJ2-7
v_call: TRBV20-1
d_call: -
clone_size: few
cdr3_length: 13
cdr3_aa: CSARFGSSYEQYF
cdr3_nt: TGCAGTGCTAGATTCGGCAGCTCCTACGAGCAGTACTTC

j_call: TRBJ1-6
v_call: TRBV7-9
d_call: TRBD1
clone_size: -
cdr3_length: 14
cdr3_aa: CASSGTGGHSPLHF
cdr3_nt: TGTGCCAGCAGCGGGACAGGGGGCCATTCACCCCTCCACTTT

j_call: TRBJ2-4
v_call: TRBV4-1
d_call: -
clone_size: few
cdr3_length: 14
cdr3_aa: CASSQVTLEAIQYF
cdr3_nt: TGCGCCAGCAGCCAAGTAACCCTTGAAGCCATTCAGTACTTC

j_call: TRBJ2-3
v_call: TRBV4-1
d_call: -
clone_size: few
cdr3_length: 16
cdr3_aa: CASSQGFNRGTDTQYF
cdr3_nt: TGCGCCAGCAGCCAAGGGTTCAACCGGGGCACAGATACGCAGTATTTT

j_call: TRBJ2-6
v_call: TRBV2
d_call: -
clone_size: -
cdr3_length: 16
cdr3_aa: CASTYGLRAGANVLTF
cdr3_nt: TGTGCCAGCACCTACGGTCTAAGGGCAGGGGCCAACGTCCTGACTTTC

j_call: TRBJ1-1
v_call: TRBV11-1
d_call: TRBD1
clone_size: once
cdr3_length: 14
cdr3_aa: CASSPNQGGTEAFF
cdr3_nt: TGTGCCAGCAGCCCAAACCAGGGGGGAACTGAAGCTTTCTTT